This T cell receptor beta chain was found in a study of Graves' ophthalmopathy and Graves' hyperthyroidism (dated by TCRdb to the late 2010s). In the study overall: Peripheral blood was collected at initial diagnosis, prior to any treatment. An independent validation cohort was composed of around 19 hyperthyroidism patients and around 16 patients who later progressed from hyperthyroidism to ophthalmopathy. In roughly six hyperthyroidism patients, T-cell repertoires of thyroid tissue and blood were compared. After sampling, hyperthyroidism patients received methimazole starting at 30 mg daily, and ophthalmopathy patients received high-dose intravenous methylprednisolone. To tell Graves' ophthalmopathy apart from Graves' hyperthyroidism, and to predict which patients would progress to ophthalmopathy, the study relied on TCR beta repertoire signatures. To explore V-J signatures that separate ophthalmopathy from hyperthyroidism, a discovery set of about a hundred patients was enrolled, consisting of 43 with ophthalmopathy and around 60 with stable hyperthyroidism. In total, 135 blood samples were TCR-sequenced: some 43 ophthalmopathy, some 75 hyperthyroidism and roughly 17 hyperthyroidism-to-ophthalmopathy patients. The investigation overall reported the following: No statistical method was used to set the sample size in advance, and the investigators knew which group each participant was assigned to. In validation, the model predicted ophthalmopathy progression with more than 70% sensitivity and 72.22% specificity; some 13 predicted patients were CT-confirmed with GO in a median of about 6.2 months. Among expanded thyroid clonotypes with frequency above 0.001, most also showed up in blood, which suggests that blood repertoires may reflect the thyroid immune response. In cross-validation, the 13-signature model distinguished ophthalmopathy from stable hyperthyroidism with almost 90% sensitivity and almost 83% specificity, and in the test set the corresponding values were roughly 80% and 76%.

As for this clonotype: What antigen it recognizes has not been identified. Base qualities are not provided; no much larger clone lies one nucleotide away.

Ophthalmopathy patients had moderately to severely active disease, Clinical Activity Score of at least 3, NOSPECS grade of at least 4, and disease duration under 3 months. Patients were excluded if they had other autoimmune diseases, uncontrolled infections, pregnancy or lactation. Diagnosis was based on clinical symptoms, serum thyroxine, TRAb, thyroid ultrasound and orbital computed tomography. Ficoll-Paque density gradient centrifugation was used to isolate PBMCs from 8.5 to 10 ml of fresh peripheral blood. Trizol reagent was used to extract the total RNA, and its quality was then checked on an Agilent 2100 Bioanalyzer. For repertoire sequencing, TCR beta CDR3 regions were amplified from RNA transcripts. The first round of RT-PCR was done with HTBI primers and the Qiagen OneStep RT-PCR kit, and was followed by a second round of multiplex PCR, then size selection and purification. Libraries were sequenced on an Illumina HiSeq2000 using paired-end 100 bp reads. The source study handled its data this way. SOAPnuke was used for read processing, and reads with adapters, uncalled bases, a mean Phred below 15, or no exact constant-primer or identifier match were discarded. COPE v1.2.5 was used to merge high-quality paired reads. Each unique nucleotide sequence was treated as a clonotype, and MiTCR v1.1 was used to align the clonotypes to the IMGT TRB V, D and J references. The analysis was limited to V-J combinations with a frequency above 0.0001, which together covered 99.2% of repertoires. A TCR clonal expansion and chaos score per V-J combination was defined as the ratio of F50 clonal expansion to chaos observed in the TCRdist matrix. Welch's t-statistics and random forest were used to reduce the features to about twelve V-J combinations, which were then used as input to a naive Bayes classifier. Thyroid-blood repertoire similarity was quantified with the Morisita-Horn index. TCRdb's own reprocessing of the public reads used fastp at Q25 and MiXCR and kept productive beta chains. Each CDR3 protein appears once, grouped with its most common genes and DNA. TCRdb assigned the V and J calls; the authors' analysis was not used. This sample holds almost 750,000 distinct CDR3 sequences; 40% were observed only once. The ten largest clonotypes hold approximately 46% of the sample.

From cysteine to phenylalanine, the CDR3 is 15 amino acids long. The read is trimmed to its CDR3 DNA, 45 bases read in frame from base 1. Between the V and J ends, shortened by 3 bases and 5 bases respectively, the junction contains 14 bases. Via the germline V gene (reference sequence), CDR1 is DFQATT and CDR2 SNEGSKA. Sequenced input: peripheral blood. The origin of this receptor is an adult man with Graves' ophthalmopathy. In this chain, TRBV20-1 is recombined with TRBJ1-6; TRBD1 is a possible D gene, resting on 6 matching bases. CDR3 reads: CSASLAGQNNSPLHF. The nucleotide sequence is TGCAGTGCTAGTTTAGCCGGACAGAATAATTCACCCCTCCACTTT.